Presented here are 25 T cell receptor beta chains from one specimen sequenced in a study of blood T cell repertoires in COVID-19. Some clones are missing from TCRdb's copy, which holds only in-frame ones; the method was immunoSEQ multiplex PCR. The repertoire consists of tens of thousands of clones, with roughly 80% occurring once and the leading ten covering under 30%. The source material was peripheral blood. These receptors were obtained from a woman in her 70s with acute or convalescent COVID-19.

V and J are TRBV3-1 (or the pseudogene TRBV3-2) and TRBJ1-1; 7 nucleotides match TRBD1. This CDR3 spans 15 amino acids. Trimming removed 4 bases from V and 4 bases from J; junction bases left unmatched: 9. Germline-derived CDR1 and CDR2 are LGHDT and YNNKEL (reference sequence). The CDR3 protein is CASSPETGFGTEAFF. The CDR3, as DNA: TGTGCCAGCAGCCCAGAGACAGGGTTCGGCACTGAAGCTTTCTTT.

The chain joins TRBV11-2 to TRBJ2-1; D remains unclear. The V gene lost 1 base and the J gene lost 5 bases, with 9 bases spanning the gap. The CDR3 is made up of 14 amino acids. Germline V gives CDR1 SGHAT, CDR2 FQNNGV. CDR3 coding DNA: TGTGCCAGCAGCTTAGGGTATAGAGACAATGAGCAGTTCTTC. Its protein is CASSLGYRDNEQFF.

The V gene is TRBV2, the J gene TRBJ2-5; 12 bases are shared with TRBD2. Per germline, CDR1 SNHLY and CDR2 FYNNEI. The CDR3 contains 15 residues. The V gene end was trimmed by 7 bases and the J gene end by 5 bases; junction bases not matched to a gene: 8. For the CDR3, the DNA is TGTGCCAGCACTCTGACTAGCGGGGGAGGGGAGACCCAGTACTTC. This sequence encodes CASTLTSGGGETQYF.

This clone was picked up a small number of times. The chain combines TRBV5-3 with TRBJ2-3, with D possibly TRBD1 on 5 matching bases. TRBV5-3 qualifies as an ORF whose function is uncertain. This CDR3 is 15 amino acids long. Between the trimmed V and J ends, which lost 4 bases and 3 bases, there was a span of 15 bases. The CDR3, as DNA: TGTGCCAGAAGCCAGAACGTCAGGGTGACAGATACGCAGTATTTT. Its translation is CARSQNVRVTDTQYF.

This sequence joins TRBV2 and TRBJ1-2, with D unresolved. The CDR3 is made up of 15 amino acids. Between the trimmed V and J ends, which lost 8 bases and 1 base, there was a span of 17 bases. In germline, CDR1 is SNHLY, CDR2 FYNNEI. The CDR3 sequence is CASLVRELINYGYTF. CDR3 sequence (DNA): TGTGCCAGCCTCGTTCGGGAGCTAATTAACTATGGCTACACCTTC.

CDR3 in amino acids: CASSWGEFRRGLSQPQHF. The DNA for the CDR3 is TGTGCCAGCAGCTGGGGGGAATTCCGGCGGGGGTTAAGTCAGCCCCAGCATTTT. The rearrangement links TRBV7-2 to TRBJ1-5, with TRBD1 as a possible D gene (5 bases). The CDR3 is 18 amino acids. V lost 4 bases to trimming and J lost 6 bases, with 25 bases between them. Germline V gives CDR1 SGHTA, CDR2 FQGNSA.

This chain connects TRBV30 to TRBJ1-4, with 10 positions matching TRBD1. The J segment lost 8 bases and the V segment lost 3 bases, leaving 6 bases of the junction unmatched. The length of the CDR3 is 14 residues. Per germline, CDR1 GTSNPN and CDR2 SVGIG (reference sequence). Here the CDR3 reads CAWRPGQGTEKLFF. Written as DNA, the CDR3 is TGTGCCTGGAGGCCGGGACAGGGGACAGAAAAACTGTTTTTT.

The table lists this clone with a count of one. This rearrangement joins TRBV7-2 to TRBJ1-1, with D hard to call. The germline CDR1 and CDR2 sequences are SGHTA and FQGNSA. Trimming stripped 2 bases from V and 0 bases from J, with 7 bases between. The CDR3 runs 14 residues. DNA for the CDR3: TGTGCCAGCAGCTTAAGGCGGCTGAACACTGAAGCTTTCTTT. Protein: CASSLRRLNTEAFF.

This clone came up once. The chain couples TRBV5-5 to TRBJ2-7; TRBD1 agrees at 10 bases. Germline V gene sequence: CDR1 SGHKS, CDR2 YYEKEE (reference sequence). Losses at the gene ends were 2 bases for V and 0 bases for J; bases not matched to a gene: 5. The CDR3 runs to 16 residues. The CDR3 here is CASSFVGQGTSYEQYF. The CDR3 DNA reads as TGTGCCAGCAGCTTTGTGGGACAGGGGACCTCCTACGAGCAGTACTTC. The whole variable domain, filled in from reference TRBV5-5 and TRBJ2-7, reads DAGVTQSPTHLIKTRGQQVTLRCSPISGHKSVSWYQQVLGQGPQFIFQYYEKEERGRGNFPDRFSARQFPNYSSELNVNALLLGDSALYLCASSFVGQGTSYEQYFGPGTRLTVT.

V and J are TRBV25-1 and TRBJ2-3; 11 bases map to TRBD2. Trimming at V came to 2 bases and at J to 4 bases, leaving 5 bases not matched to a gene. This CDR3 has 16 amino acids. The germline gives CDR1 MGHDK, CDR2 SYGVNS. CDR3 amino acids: CASSEVSGRAPDTQYF. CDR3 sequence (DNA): TGTGCCAGCAGTGAAGTTAGCGGGAGGGCCCCAGATACGCAGTATTTT.

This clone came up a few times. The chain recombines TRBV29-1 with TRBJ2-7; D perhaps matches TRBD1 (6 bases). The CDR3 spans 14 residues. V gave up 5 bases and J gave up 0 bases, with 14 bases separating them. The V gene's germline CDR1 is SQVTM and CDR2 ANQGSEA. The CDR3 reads CSVSHPGASYEQYF. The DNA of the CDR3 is TGCAGCGTTTCCCACCCAGGGGCCTCCTACGAGCAGTACTTC.

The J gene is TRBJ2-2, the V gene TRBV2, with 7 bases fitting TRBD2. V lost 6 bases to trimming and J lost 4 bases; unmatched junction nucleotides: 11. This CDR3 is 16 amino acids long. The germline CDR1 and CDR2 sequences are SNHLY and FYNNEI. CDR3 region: CASRGVGGRGTGELFF. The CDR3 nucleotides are TGTGCCAGCAGAGGGGTAGGAGGGAGGGGCACCGGGGAGCTGTTTTTT.

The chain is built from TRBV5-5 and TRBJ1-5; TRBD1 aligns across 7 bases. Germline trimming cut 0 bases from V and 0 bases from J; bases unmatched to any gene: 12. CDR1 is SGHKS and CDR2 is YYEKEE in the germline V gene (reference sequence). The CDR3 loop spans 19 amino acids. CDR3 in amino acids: CASSLGMTQGLYSNQPQHF. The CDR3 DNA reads TGTGCCAGCAGCTTGGGCATGACACAGGGGTTGTATAGCAATCAGCCCCAGCATTTT.

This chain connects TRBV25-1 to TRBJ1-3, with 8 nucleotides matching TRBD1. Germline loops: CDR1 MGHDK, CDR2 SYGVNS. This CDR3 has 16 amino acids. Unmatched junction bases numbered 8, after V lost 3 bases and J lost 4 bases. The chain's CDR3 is CASSDRTGSLGNTIYF. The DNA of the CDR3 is TGTGCCAGCAGTGATCGGACAGGGAGTTTAGGAAACACCATATATTTT.

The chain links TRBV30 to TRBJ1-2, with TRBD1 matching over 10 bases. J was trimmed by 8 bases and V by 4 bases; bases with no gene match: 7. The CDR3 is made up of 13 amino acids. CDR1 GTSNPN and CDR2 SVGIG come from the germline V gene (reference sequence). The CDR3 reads CAWIRQGAQGYTF. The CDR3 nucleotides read TGTGCCTGGATCCGACAGGGGGCGCAAGGCTACACCTTC. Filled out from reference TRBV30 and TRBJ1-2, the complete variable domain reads SQTIHQWPATLVQPVGSPLSLECTVEGTSNPNLYWYRQAAGRGLQLLFYSVGIGQISSEVPQNLSASRPQDRQFILSSKKLLLSDSGFYLCAWIRQGAQGYTFGSGTRLTVV.

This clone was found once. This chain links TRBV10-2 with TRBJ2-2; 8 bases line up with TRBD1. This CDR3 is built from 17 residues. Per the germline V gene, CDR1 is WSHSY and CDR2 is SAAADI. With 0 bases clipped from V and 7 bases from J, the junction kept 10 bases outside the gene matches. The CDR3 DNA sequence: TGCGCCAGCAGTGAGTCCTCTTCAGGGGGCTATGGCGGGGAGCTGTTTTTT. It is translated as CASSESSSGGYGGELFF.

CDR3 amino acids: CASSRTSGGNEQFF. In nucleotides, the CDR3 is TGTGCCAGCAGTCGGACTAGCGGGGGCAATGAGCAGTTCTTC. J is TRBJ2-1 and V is TRBV6-6, with 13 bases aligning to TRBD2. Germline V CDR1 and CDR2: MNHNY, SVGAGI (reference sequence). The CDR3 is 14 amino acids. Unmatched junction bases numbered 1, after V lost 5 bases and J lost 6 bases.

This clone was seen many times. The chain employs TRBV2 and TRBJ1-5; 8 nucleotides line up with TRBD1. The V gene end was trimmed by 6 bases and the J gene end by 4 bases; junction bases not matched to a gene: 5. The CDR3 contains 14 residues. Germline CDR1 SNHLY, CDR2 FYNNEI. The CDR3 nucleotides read TGTGCCAGCAGCGGACAGGGTGGGAATCAGCCCCAGCATTTT. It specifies CASSGQGGNQPQHF.

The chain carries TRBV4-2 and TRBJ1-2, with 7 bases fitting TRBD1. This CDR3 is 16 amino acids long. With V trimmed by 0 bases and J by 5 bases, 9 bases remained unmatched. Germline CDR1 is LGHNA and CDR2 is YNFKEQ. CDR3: CASSQEGQGGAYGYTF. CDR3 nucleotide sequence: TGTGCCAGCAGCCAAGAGGGGCAGGGGGGAGCGTATGGCTACACCTTC.

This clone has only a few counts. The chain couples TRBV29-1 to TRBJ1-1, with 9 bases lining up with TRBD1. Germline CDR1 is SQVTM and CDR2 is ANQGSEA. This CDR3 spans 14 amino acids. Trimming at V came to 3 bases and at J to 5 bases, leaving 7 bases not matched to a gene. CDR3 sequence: CSVDLTGGETEAFF. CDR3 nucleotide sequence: TGCAGCGTTGACCTGACAGGGGGTGAGACTGAAGCTTTCTTT.

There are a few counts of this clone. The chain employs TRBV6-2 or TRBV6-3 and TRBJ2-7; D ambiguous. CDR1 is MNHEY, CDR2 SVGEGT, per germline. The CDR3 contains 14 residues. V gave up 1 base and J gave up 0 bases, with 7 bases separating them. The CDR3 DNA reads TGTGCCAGCAGTTACTGGCTTACCTCCTACGAGCAGTACTTC. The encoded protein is CASSYWLTSYEQYF.

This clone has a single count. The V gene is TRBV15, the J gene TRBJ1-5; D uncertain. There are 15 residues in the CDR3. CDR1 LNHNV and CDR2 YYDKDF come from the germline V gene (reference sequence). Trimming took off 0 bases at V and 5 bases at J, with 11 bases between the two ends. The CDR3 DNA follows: TGTGCCACCAGCAGAGATTCGAGGTCCCATCAGCCCCAGCATTTT. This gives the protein CATSRDSRSHQPQHF.

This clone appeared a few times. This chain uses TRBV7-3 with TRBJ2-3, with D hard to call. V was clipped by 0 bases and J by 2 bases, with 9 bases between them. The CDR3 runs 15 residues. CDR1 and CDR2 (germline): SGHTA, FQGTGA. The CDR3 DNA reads TGTGCCAGCAGCTTAACCTCCCTTAACACAGATACGCAGTATTTT. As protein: CASSLTSLNTDTQYF.

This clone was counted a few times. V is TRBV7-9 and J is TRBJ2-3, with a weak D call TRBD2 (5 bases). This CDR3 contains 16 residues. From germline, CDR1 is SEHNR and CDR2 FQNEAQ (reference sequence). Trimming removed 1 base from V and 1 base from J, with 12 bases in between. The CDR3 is CASSLVSGSGTDTQYF. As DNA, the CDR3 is TGTGCCAGCAGCTTAGTTTCGGGATCTGGCACAGATACGCAGTATTTT.

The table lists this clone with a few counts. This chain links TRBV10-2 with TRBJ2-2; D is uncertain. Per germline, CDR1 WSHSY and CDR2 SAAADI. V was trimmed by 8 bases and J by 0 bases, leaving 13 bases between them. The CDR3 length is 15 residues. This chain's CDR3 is CASGLPISNTGELFF. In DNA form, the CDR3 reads TGCGCCAGCGGTCTACCAATTTCGAACACCGGGGAGCTGTTTTTT.